What follows is one TCR beta chain and its context. Its antigen is not identified. CDR1 is SGHNT, CDR2 YENEEA, per germline. V was shortened by 3 bases and J by 6 bases, with 18 bases between the two germline ends. CDR3 length: 15 amino acids. The sample comes from a study of cytomegalovirus exposure and HLA in healthy donors. The overall study: Genotyping of roughly 400 donors showed that around 86% belonged to the Caucasian-associated ancestry cluster. Study conclusions and caveats: Some V segments (TRBV6-2 and TRBV6-3 among them) were excluded as indistinguishable.

PCR was performed using 60 Vbeta and 13 Jbeta primers. Method: immunoSEQ multiplex PCR; TCRdb's copy keeps in-frame clones and lacks some. The table lists roughly 180,000 clones, roughly 80% of them singletons. The chain is built from TRBV11-3 and TRBJ2-7; possible D gene TRBD1, 6 bases. Sequenced: PBMCs. This clonotype was obtained from a man between 18 and 29 years old in good health and CMV-seronegative. Here the CDR3 reads CASSFSGAPLGEQYF. In DNA form, the CDR3 reads TGTGCCAGCAGCTTTTCAGGGGCCCCCTTAGGCGAGCAGTACTTC.